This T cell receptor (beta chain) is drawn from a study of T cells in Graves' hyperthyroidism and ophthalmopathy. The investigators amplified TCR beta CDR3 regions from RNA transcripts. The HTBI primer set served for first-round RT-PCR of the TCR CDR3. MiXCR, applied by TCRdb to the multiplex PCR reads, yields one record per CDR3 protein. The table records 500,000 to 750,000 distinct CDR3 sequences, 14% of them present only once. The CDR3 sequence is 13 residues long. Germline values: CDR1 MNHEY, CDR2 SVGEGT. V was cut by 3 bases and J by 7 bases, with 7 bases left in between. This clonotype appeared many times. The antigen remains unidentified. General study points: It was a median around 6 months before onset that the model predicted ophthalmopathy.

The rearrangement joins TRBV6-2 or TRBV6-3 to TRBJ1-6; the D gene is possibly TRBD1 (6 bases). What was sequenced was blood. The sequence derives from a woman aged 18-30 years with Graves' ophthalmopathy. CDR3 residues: CASSYQGNSPLHF. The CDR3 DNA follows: TGTGCCAGCAGTTATCAGGGGAATTCACCCCTCCACTTT.